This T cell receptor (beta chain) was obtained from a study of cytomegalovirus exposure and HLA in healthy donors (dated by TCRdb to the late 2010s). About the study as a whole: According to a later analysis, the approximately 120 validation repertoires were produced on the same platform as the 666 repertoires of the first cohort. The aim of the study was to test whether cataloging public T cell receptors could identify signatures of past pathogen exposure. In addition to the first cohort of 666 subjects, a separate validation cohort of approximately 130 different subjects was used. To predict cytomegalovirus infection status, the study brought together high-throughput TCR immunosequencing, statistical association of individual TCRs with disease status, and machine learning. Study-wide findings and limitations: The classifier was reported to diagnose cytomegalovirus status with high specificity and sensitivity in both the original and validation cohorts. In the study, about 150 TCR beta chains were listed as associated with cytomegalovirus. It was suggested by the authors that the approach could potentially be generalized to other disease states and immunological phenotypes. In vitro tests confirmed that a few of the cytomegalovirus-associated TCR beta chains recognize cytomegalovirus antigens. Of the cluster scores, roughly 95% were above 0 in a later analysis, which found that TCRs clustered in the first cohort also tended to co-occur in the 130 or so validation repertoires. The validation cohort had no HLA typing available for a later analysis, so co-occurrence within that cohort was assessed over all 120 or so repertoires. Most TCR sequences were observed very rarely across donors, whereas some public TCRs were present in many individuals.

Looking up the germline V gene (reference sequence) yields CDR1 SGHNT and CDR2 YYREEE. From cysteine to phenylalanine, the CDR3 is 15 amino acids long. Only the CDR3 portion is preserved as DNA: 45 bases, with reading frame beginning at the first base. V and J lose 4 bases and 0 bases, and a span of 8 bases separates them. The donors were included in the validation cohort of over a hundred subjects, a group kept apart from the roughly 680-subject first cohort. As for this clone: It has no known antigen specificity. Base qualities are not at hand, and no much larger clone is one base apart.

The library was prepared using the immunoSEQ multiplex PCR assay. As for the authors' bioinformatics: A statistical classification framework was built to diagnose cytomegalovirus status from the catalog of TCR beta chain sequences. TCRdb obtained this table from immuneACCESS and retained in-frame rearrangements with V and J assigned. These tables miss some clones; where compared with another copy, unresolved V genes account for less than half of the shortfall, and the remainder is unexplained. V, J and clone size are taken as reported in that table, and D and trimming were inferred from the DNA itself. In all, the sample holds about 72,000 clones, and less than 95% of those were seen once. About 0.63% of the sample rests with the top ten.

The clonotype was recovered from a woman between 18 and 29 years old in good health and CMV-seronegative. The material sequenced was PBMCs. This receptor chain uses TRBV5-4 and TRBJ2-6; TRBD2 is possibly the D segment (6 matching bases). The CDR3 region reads CASSPGGSGANVLTF. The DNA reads TGTGCCAGCAGCCCCGGGGGCTCTGGGGCCAACGTCCTGACTTTC.